This T cell receptor (beta chain) was sequenced for a study of blood T cell repertoires in COVID-19. For the study at large: Acute-phase and convalescent COVID-19 samples originated in the United States, Italy and Spain.

Here immunoSEQ multiplex PCR was the method, and the copy in TCRdb shows in-frame clones only, minus some. The sample lists around 30,000 clones, more than 70% seen once, with 13% to 15% in the top ten. This receptor was taken from a human donor with active COVID-19. The donor label of this sample is uncertain. The sequenced sample was peripheral blood.

The DNA for the CDR3 is TGTGCCAGCAGCCGCGGTTTGGGGACAGGGGGCCGGGGCGGCGGGGAGCTGTTTTTT. Protein product: CASSRGLGTGGRGGGELFF. The chain joins TRBV5-4 to TRBJ2-2; TRBD1 matches at 12 bases. Germline V gene lookup returns CDR1 SGHNT and CDR2 YYREEE (reference sequence). The CDR3 sequence is 19 residues long. The J segment lost 7 bases and the V segment lost 4 bases, leaving 17 bases of the junction unmatched.